Listed here are 4 T cell receptor beta chains from one sample, sequenced in a study of radiation and T cells in renal cell carcinoma. Time point defined: baseline pretreatment blood. This sample's treatment: 15 Gy SBRT to primary tumor, nephrectomy 4 weeks later. Data came from immunoSEQ multiplex PCR; TCRdb stores just in-frame clones and leaves some out. The sample gives 150,000 or so clones, about 88% of which show up once; roughly 4.1% is in the top ten. The sequencing used blood, collected from a patient whose treatment included radiotherapy and nephrectomy. Receptor source: a woman between 70 and 85 years old with renal cell carcinoma.

The chain employs TRBV28 and TRBJ1-1; perhaps TRBD1 as D (5 bases). V was cut by 6 bases and J by 4 bases, with 12 bases left in between. CDR1 is MDHEN, CDR2 SYDVKM, per germline. The CDR3 has 13 amino acids. For the CDR3, the DNA is TGTGCCAGCAGCGCCAGGGCCGGCACTGAAGCTTTCTTT. Encoded protein: CASSARAGTEAFF.

This sequence joins TRBV2 and TRBJ2-7; 7 bases line up with TRBD1. The CDR3 runs 15 residues. Per the germline V gene, CDR1 is SNHLY and CDR2 is FYNNEI. V was pared by 2 bases and J by 6 bases, with 10 bases of the junction left unmatched. The CDR3 protein is CASSELRTGVGEQYF. CDR3 coding DNA: TGTGCCAGCAGTGAATTAAGGACAGGAGTGGGCGAGCAGTACTTC.

This chain joins TRBV5-1 and TRBJ2-2; 9 bases map to TRBD1. J was trimmed by 4 bases and V by 4 bases; bases with no gene match: 8. Germline CDR1 is SGHRS and CDR2 is YFSETQ. The CDR3 totals 16 residues. The CDR3 nucleotides read TGCGCCAGCAGCAATCCCGGGACAGGGAGCACCGGGGAGCTGTTTTTT. This translates into CASSNPGTGSTGELFF. The full variable domain, its missing parts supplied by reference TRBV5-1 and TRBJ2-2, is KAGVTQTPRYLIKTRGQQVTLSCSPISGHRSVSWYQQTPGQGLQFLFEYFSETQRNKGNFPGRFSGRQFSNSRSEMNVSTLELGDSALYLCASSNPGTGSTGELFFGEGSRLTVL.

The rearrangement uses TRBV5-1 and TRBJ2-5; the D is unclear. Trimming took 0 bases from V and 1 from J, leaving 7 bases between them. The CDR3 is made up of 14 amino acids. Germline CDR1 is SGHRS and CDR2 is YFSETQ. Here the CDR3 reads CASSLGSLQETQYF. For the CDR3, the DNA is TGCGCCAGCAGCTTGGGTAGTCTCCAAGAGACCCAGTACTTC.